These 8 T cell receptor beta chains came from one sample sequenced in a study of T cell responses to AZD1222 COVID-19 vaccine. The table came from immunoSEQ multiplex PCR; TCRdb's copy has only in-frame clones and leaves some out. The repertoire holds about 110,000 clones, about 87% seen once, with around 1.7% in the top ten. Specimen: peripheral blood, collected on day 0 of AZD1222 vaccination. Receptors originate from an adult in good health.

The chain links TRBV12-3 or TRBV12-4 to TRBJ2-7; D unclear. Trimming shortened V by 10 bases and J by 2 bases, and 6 bases separated the two germline ends. CDR3 size: 10 residues. This CDR3 reads CATRTYEQYF. The CDR3 nucleotides are TGTGCCACAAGGACCTACGAGCAGTACTTC.

This chain uses TRBV6-5 with TRBJ2-1; TRBD2 matches at 11 bases. Germline CDR1 MNHEY, CDR2 SVGAGI. V trimming: 0 bases; J trimming: 6 bases; junction bases outside the gene matches: 4. The CDR3 has 16 amino acids. This CDR3 is CASSYSLAGGFNEQFF. CDR3 bases: TGTGCCAGCAGTTACTCCCTAGCGGGAGGTTTCAATGAGCAGTTCTTC.

The genes are TRBV20-1 and TRBJ2-7; D gene ambiguous. V was shortened by 3 bases and J by 3 bases, with 9 bases between the two germline ends. Germline CDR1 DFQATT, CDR2 SNEGSKA (reference sequence). The CDR3 covers 12 residues. The CDR3 DNA reads as TGCAGTGCTAGTGTCGCGGTCTACGAGCAGTACTTC. Translated, it gives CSASVAVYEQYF.

This clone was recorded only once. The CDR3 sequence: CAISDGDHTEAFF. DNA of the CDR3: TGTGCCATCAGTGATGGGGACCACACTGAAGCTTTCTTT. The rearrangement joins TRBV10-3 to TRBJ1-1; a possible D gene is TRBD1 (5 bases). Germline assignment: CDR1 ENHRY and CDR2 SYGVKD. The length of the CDR3 is 13 residues. V lost 3 bases and J 3 bases, leaving 8 bases between the germline ends.

The V and J genes are TRBV5-1 and TRBJ2-1; no clear D gene. The ends were cut back, 0 bases at V and 2 bases at J, with 12 bases in the middle. This CDR3 contains 16 residues. The germline V gene encodes CDR1 SGHRS and CDR2 YFSETQ. CDR3 sequence reads: CASSLALAATYNEQFF. Written as DNA, the CDR3 is TGCGCCAGCAGCTTGGCGTTGGCGGCCACCTACAATGAGCAGTTCTTC.

The chain links TRBV5-4 to TRBJ1-1; D call uncertain. The CDR3 is made up of 12 amino acids. The germline V gene has CDR1 SGHNT and CDR2 YYREEE (reference sequence). V lost 4 bases and J lost 5, with 9 bases in between. CDR3 coding DNA: TGTGCCAGCAGCACCGGAGAAACTGAAGCTTTCTTT. Protein: CASSTGETEAFF.

This clone was counted a few times. The chain couples TRBV7-8 to TRBJ1-1; TRBD1 agrees at 8 bases. V dropped 5 bases and J dropped 0; count of bases not matched to a gene: 14. CDR1 SGHVS and CDR2 FQNEAQ come from the germline V gene. The CDR3 is 18 residues long. The CDR3: CASSGPSTGTGVNTEAFF. DNA for the CDR3: TGTGCCAGCAGCGGCCCGTCAACCGGGACAGGCGTGAACACTGAAGCTTTCTTT.

The CDR3 coding sequence is TGTGCCAGCAGCTCCAGCGTGGCAGGGGGAGGCTATGGCTACACCTTC. This gives the protein CASSSSVAGGGYGYTF. The rearrangement uses TRBV11-2 and TRBJ1-2; 7 bases line up with TRBD1. The CDR3 is 16 residues long. Germline assignment: CDR1 SGHAT and CDR2 FQNNGV. Trimming cost V 4 bases and J 4 bases; bases outside gene matches: 12.